This T cell receptor beta chain was observed in a study of T cells in localized non-small cell lung cancer. CDR1 and CDR2 from the germline V gene are KGHSH and LQKENI. V lost 6 bases, J lost 3 bases, and 14 bases lay in between. The CDR3 consists of 15 residues. Method: immunoSEQ multiplex PCR; TCRdb's copy keeps in-frame clones and lacks some. The sample has 50,000 to 60,000 clones, 85% to 90% seen once. This clone was seen a handful of times. Material: PBMCs, obtained before any cancer treatment. The rearrangement uses TRBV18 and TRBJ2-2; the D gene could be TRBD1 or TRBD2 (7 bases each). This TCR came from a female donor with stage II lung adenocarcinoma. CDR3 in amino acids: CASSTTGRDTGELFF. CDR3 DNA: TGTGCCAGCTCCACGACAGGGAGGGACACCGGGGAGCTGTTTTTT.